A selection of T cell receptor beta chains follows, all from one sample in a study of shared clonotypes between healthy human individuals. The method was immunoSEQ multiplex PCR; TCRdb's version includes in-frame clones alone and lacks a portion of them. The sample lists about 2.2 million clones, about 94% occurring once. The sequenced sample consisted of naive CD8+ T cells from PBMCs. Source of these receptors: a young man in good health. Some clones in this sample may be carry-over from other donors' samples. Each CDR3 is given with its conserved first and last residue. D genes are given only for firm matches. Clone size appears in some rows only: once, few, many, or a class for an expanded clone.

TRBV5-4	TRBJ1-3	.	.	CASSLTGSGNTIYF	TGTGCCAGCAGCTTGACAGGGTCTGGAAACACCATATATTTT
TRBV5-8	TRBJ2-2	.	.	CASSLGWTGELFF	TGTGCCAGCAGCTTGGGTTGGACCGGGGAGCTGTTTTTT
TRBV6-5	TRBJ2-5	.	.	CASSPDMVETQYF	TGTGCCAGCAGTCCCGATATGGTTGAGACCCAGTACTTC
TRBV7-6	TRBJ1-6	.	.	CASSLGPRGENSPLHF	TGTGCCAGCAGCTTAGGACCCCGGGGGGAGAATTCACCCCTCCACTTT
TRBV5-8	TRBJ2-7	.	TRBD1	CASSLDRGVHDEQYF	TGTGCCAGCAGCTTGGACAGGGGAGTACACGACGAGCAGTACTTC
TRBV10-1	TRBJ2-7	.	TRBD2	CASSDGGVSEQYF	TGCGCCAGCAGTGATGGGGGGGTCAGCGAGCAGTACTTC
TRBV5-1	TRBJ2-7	once	.	CASSTGSYEQYF	TGCGCCAGCAGTACAGGTTCCTACGAGCAGTACTTC
TRBV9	TRBJ1-1	.	.	CASSVQGNTEAFF	TGTGCCAGCAGCGTTCAGGGGAACACTGAAGCTTTCTTT
TRBV11-2	TRBJ2-5	.	.	CASSQSGVGETQYF	TGTGCCAGCAGCCAATCCGGGGTCGGAGAGACCCAGTACTTC
TRBV6-1	TRBJ2-7	.	.	CASSEGRTDYEQYF	TGTGCCAGCAGTGAGGGCAGAACCGACTACGAGCAGTACTTC
TRBV7-9	TRBJ2-1	.	TRBD1	CASSLATGGLHEQFF	TGTGCCAGCAGCTTAGCGACAGGGGGTCTGCATGAGCAGTTCTTC
TRBV6-5	TRBJ2-1	.	.	CASSYGAREQFF	TGTGCCAGCAGTTACGGCGCACGTGAGCAGTTCTTC
TRBV19	TRBJ1-1	.	.	CASSIIENTEAFF	TGTGCCAGTAGTATAATAGAGAACACTGAAGCTTTCTTT
TRBV19	TRBJ1-5	.	.	CASSILARVGNQPQHF	TGTGCCAGTAGTATTTTAGCCAGGGTCGGCAATCAGCCCCAGCATTTT
TRBV5-1	TRBJ2-7	once	.	CASSLNYWQDYEQYF	TGCGCCAGCAGCTTGAATTACTGGCAGGACTACGAGCAGTACTTC
TRBV27	TRBJ1-2	once	TRBD1	CASSSGTGYGGYTF	TGTGCCAGCAGTTCCGGGACAGGGTATGGTGGCTACACCTTC
TRBV6-6	TRBJ2-3	.	.	CASSLSGTSTDTQYF	TGTGCCAGCAGTCTCTCCGGGACTAGCACAGATACGCAGTATTTT
TRBV19	TRBJ1-5	.	.	CASSIYRVLGNQPQHF	TGTGCCAGTAGTATCTACAGAGTGCTTGGCAATCAGCCCCAGCATTTT
TRBV5-4	TRBJ2-1	.	.	CASSWGINEQFF	TGTGCCAGCAGCTGGGGAATCAATGAGCAGTTCTTC
TRBV6-5	TRBJ1-2	.	.	CASQGGDRRYGYTF	TGTGCCAGTCAGGGAGGCGACAGAAGGTATGGCTACACCTTC
TRBV9	TRBJ2-7	.	.	CASSPSLAYEQYF	TGTGCCAGCAGCCCGTCACTCGCCTACGAGCAGTACTTC
TRBV28	TRBJ2-2	.	TRBD1	CASTFGFRGKTGELFF	TGTGCCAGCACTTTCGGATTCAGGGGGAAGACCGGGGAGCTGTTTTTT
TRBV29-1	TRBJ2-7	once	.	CSVALSGERYEQYF	TGCAGCGTGGCACTTAGCGGCGAGAGGTACGAGCAGTACTTC
TRBV5-1	TRBJ2-7	.	.	CASSPYPGAGYEQYF	TGCGCCAGCAGCCCCTACCCTGGGGCAGGGTACGAGCAGTACTTC
TRBV2	TRBJ2-7	.	TRBD2	CASSEGGSSYEQYF	TGTGCCAGCAGTGAAGGCGGGAGCTCCTACGAGCAGTACTTC
TRBV11-2	TRBJ1-3	.	.	CASRPPLTGNTIYF	TGTGCCAGCAGACCTCCCTTAACTGGAAACACCATATATTTT
TRBV15	TRBJ2-7	.	.	CATSRGGGYSYEQYF	TGTGCCACCAGCAGAGGGGGAGGTTACTCCTACGAGCAGTACTTC
TRBV30	TRBJ2-4	.	TRBD1	CAWRGGGENIQYF	TGTGCCTGGAGAGGGGGCGGCGAAAACATTCAGTACTTC
TRBV5-8	TRBJ1-5	.	.	CASSPGRLYQPQHF	TGTGCCAGCAGCCCGGGACGGCTCTATCAGCCCCAGCATTTT
TRBV6-5	TRBJ1-4	.	.	CASSYQTETNEKLFF	TGTGCCAGCAGTTACCAGACCGAGACTAATGAAAAACTGTTTTTT
TRBV7-2	TRBJ2-3	.	.	CASSLVASDTQYF	TGTGCCAGCAGCTTAGTTGCGTCAGATACGCAGTATTTT
TRBV20-1	TRBJ1-2	.	.	CSARFDYGYTF	TGCAGTGCGCGGTTCGACTATGGCTACACCTTC
TRBV11-2	TRBJ2-1	.	.	CASAPPNEQFF	TGTGCCAGCGCCCCTCCCAATGAGCAGTTCTTC
TRBV10-3	TRBJ1-1	.	.	CAISESGGANTEAFF	TGTGCCATCAGTGAATCCGGGGGCGCGAACACTGAAGCTTTCTTT
TRBV30	TRBJ2-7	.	TRBD2	CAWSFGLAGVYEQYF	TGTGCCTGGTCCTTCGGACTAGCGGGAGTATACGAGCAGTACTTC
TRBV27	TRBJ2-1	.	.	CASSFSVSGEQFF	TGTGCCAGCAGTTTCTCAGTATCGGGTGAGCAGTTCTTC